This T cell receptor beta chain was sequenced during a study of shared clonotypes between healthy human individuals. Points from the study as a whole: Some clonotypes were shared by all four sorted-subset donors, while others were not shared. The non-shared ones had lower generation probabilities than the shared ones. Sampling covered nothing but blood. Tissue TCR repertoires likely differ from those found in blood.

Using immunoSEQ multiplex PCR, the repertoire was profiled, and TCRdb retains in-frame clones only, with some absent. The repertoire holds 2 million or so clones, with about 95% as singletons. V was trimmed by 0 bases and J by 4 bases, leaving 9 bases between them. The CDR3 covers 14 residues. Per the germline V gene, CDR1 is SGDLS and CDR2 is YYNGEE. The naive CD8 population came from CD45RO-negative cells selected for CCR7, without terminally differentiated effector memory CD45RA+ cells. With regard to this clone: Its antigen is as yet unknown.

Specimen: naive CD8+ T cells sorted from blood. The rearrangement links TRBV9 to TRBJ2-3; weak D call: TRBD2 (5 bases). The receptor comes from a young man in good health. The chain's CDR3 is CASSVAASPDTQYF. For the CDR3, the DNA is TGTGCCAGCAGCGTAGCCGCTAGCCCAGATACGCAGTATTTT.